A selection of T cell receptor beta chains follows, all from one sample in a study of T cells after posttransplantation cyclophosphamide. Sequenced by immunoSEQ multiplex PCR; TCRdb stores in-frame clones only, minus some. This sample shows around 25,000 clones and no singletons; 6.6% rests with the ten largest. The sequenced material came from PBMCs. These receptors were taken from a woman aged 55-69 years in good health, CMV-negative, and a related stem cell transplant donor. Both conserved end residues are part of each CDR3. A D gene is named only where the DNA matches it firmly. Only some rows state a clone size, as once, few, many or a class for expanded clones.

D gene: -; clone size: many; V gene: TRBV19; J gene: TRBJ1-2; CDR3 protein: CASKAGLEGYTF; CDR3 DNA: TGTGCCAGTAAGGCAGGACTTGAGGGCTACACCTTC
D gene: TRBD2; clone size: -; V gene: TRBV7-2; J gene: TRBJ2-5; CDR3 protein: CASSLVAGKETQYF; CDR3 DNA: TGTGCCAGCAGCTTAGTAGCGGGGAAAGAGACCCAGTACTTC
D gene: TRBD2; clone size: many; V gene: TRBV5-1; J gene: TRBJ2-4; CDR3 protein: CASSSGLAERNKNIQYF; CDR3 DNA: TGCGCCAGCAGTTCCGGACTAGCCGAGAGAAACAAAAACATTCAGTACTTC
D gene: TRBD2; clone size: many; V gene: TRBV5-4; J gene: TRBJ2-2; CDR3 protein: CASSPPGGADTGELFF; CDR3 DNA: TGTGCCAGCAGCCCGCCGGGGGGGGCGGACACCGGGGAGCTGTTTTTT
D gene: -; clone size: many; V gene: TRBV7-6; J gene: TRBJ2-1; CDR3 protein: CASSFDQGPNNEQFF; CDR3 DNA: TGTGCCAGCAGCTTTGATCAGGGGCCGAACAATGAGCAGTTCTTC
D gene: -; clone size: many; V gene: TRBV7-3; J gene: TRBJ1-1; CDR3 protein: CASSLRGGRGIGEAFF; CDR3 DNA: TGTGCCAGCAGCTTAAGGGGGGGGAGGGGCATCGGCGAAGCTTTCTTT
D gene: TRBD1; clone size: many; V gene: TRBV6-1; J gene: TRBJ2-2; CDR3 protein: CASSGTGGGTGELFF; CDR3 DNA: TGTGCCAGCAGTGGAACAGGGGGCGGGACCGGGGAGCTGTTTTTT
D gene: -; clone size: many; V gene: TRBV7-3; J gene: TRBJ2-1; CDR3 protein: CASSLTSREQFF; CDR3 DNA: TGTGCCAGCAGCTTAACCTCCAGGGAGCAGTTCTTC
D gene: TRBD2; clone size: few; V gene: TRBV9; J gene: TRBJ2-3; CDR3 protein: CASSVATFTGLAGGAGTDTQYF; CDR3 DNA: TGTGCCAGCAGCGTAGCTACTTTTACGGGACTAGCGGGAGGAGCCGGGACAGATACGCAGTATTTT
D gene: -; clone size: many; V gene: TRBV6-5; J gene: TRBJ1-3; CDR3 protein: CASSYSGTPGNTIYF; CDR3 DNA: TGTGCCAGCAGTTACTCGGGGACACCCGGAAACACCATATATTTT
D gene: -; clone size: many; V gene: TRBV10-3; J gene: TRBJ2-3; CDR3 protein: CAIRPGATDTQYF; CDR3 DNA: TGTGCCATCAGGCCAGGGGCCACAGATACGCAGTATTTT
D gene: -; clone size: -; V gene: TRBV9; J gene: TRBJ2-3; CDR3 protein: CASSVVRLVRGADTQYF; CDR3 DNA: TGTGCCAGCAGCGTAGTTAGACTAGTCAGAGGCGCAGATACGCAGTATTTT
D gene: -; clone size: many; V gene: TRBV5-4; J gene: TRBJ1-2; CDR3 protein: CATGPRQAYGYTF; CDR3 DNA: TGTGCCACCGGACCCAGACAGGCCTATGGCTACACCTTC
D gene: TRBD2; clone size: many; V gene: TRBV6-5; J gene: TRBJ2-1; CDR3 protein: CASSNGGGYNEQFF; CDR3 DNA: TGTGCCAGCAGCAACGGGGGGGGCTACAATGAGCAGTTCTTC
D gene: TRBD1; clone size: -; V gene: TRBV29-1; J gene: TRBJ1-1; CDR3 protein: CSGWTGEATEAFF; CDR3 DNA: TGCAGCGGATGGACAGGGGAGGCCACTGAAGCTTTCTTT
D gene: TRBD1; clone size: -; V gene: TRBV7-3; J gene: TRBJ2-5; CDR3 protein: CASSPTLTGGGSGSQETQYF; CDR3 DNA: TGTGCCAGCAGCCCCACCCTGACAGGGGGCGGGAGTGGGTCCCAAGAGACCCAGTACTTC
D gene: TRBD1; clone size: many; V gene: TRBV2; J gene: TRBJ2-3; CDR3 protein: CASRTTGNSTDTQYF; CDR3 DNA: TGTGCCAGCAGGACGACAGGGAATAGCACAGATACGCAGTATTTT
D gene: TRBD2; clone size: many; V gene: TRBV19; J gene: TRBJ2-3; CDR3 protein: CASSAGGPDTQYF; CDR3 DNA: TGTGCCAGTTCAGCGGGAGGGCCGGATACGCAGTATTTT
D gene: -; clone size: -; V gene: TRBV23-1; J gene: TRBJ2-1; CDR3 protein: CASSQQGYPYNEQFF; CDR3 DNA: TGCGCCAGCAGTCAACAGGGGTATCCCTACAATGAGCAGTTCTTC
D gene: TRBD1; clone size: many; V gene: TRBV28; J gene: TRBJ2-4; CDR3 protein: CASSTVPGQGNIQYF; CDR3 DNA: TGTGCCAGCAGTACCGTCCCGGGACAGGGGAACATTCAGTACTTC
D gene: -; clone size: many; V gene: TRBV4-2; J gene: TRBJ2-1; CDR3 protein: CASSQVAVLYNEQFF; CDR3 DNA: TGTGCCAGCAGCCAAGTTGCGGTACTTTACAATGAGCAGTTCTTC
D gene: -; clone size: few; V gene: TRBV28; J gene: TRBJ2-1; CDR3 protein: CASSPDVRGWQFF; CDR3 DNA: TGTGCCAGCAGTCCTGATGTGAGGGGGTGGCAGTTCTTC
D gene: -; clone size: many; V gene: TRBV28; J gene: TRBJ2-1; CDR3 protein: CASSFPGWTVGYEQFF; CDR3 DNA: TGTGCCAGCAGTTTTCCCGGTTGGACAGTAGGCTATGAGCAGTTCTTC
D gene: -; clone size: many; V gene: TRBV5-1; J gene: TRBJ2-3; CDR3 protein: CASSLALGRSTDTQYF; CDR3 DNA: TGCGCCAGCAGCTTGGCCTTGGGCAGAAGCACAGATACGCAGTATTTT
D gene: TRBD2; clone size: few; V gene: TRBV9; J gene: TRBJ2-7; CDR3 protein: CASSAGTRHEQYF; CDR3 DNA: TGTGCCAGCAGCGCCGGGACTAGACACGAGCAGTACTTC
D gene: TRBD2; clone size: few; V gene: TRBV7-7; J gene: TRBJ2-5; CDR3 protein: CASSVGGLAGGQETQYF; CDR3 DNA: TGTGCTAGCAGCGTCGGGGGACTAGCGGGGGGGCAAGAGACCCAGTACTTC
D gene: -; clone size: many; V gene: TRBV9; J gene: TRBJ1-5; CDR3 protein: CASSPSGTQNQPQHF; CDR3 DNA: TGTGCCAGCAGCCCCTCCGGGACACAAAATCAGCCCCAGCATTTT
D gene: TRBD2; clone size: many; V gene: TRBV7-9; J gene: TRBJ2-5; CDR3 protein: CASSYVGRGDRETQYF; CDR3 DNA: TGTGCCAGCAGCTACGTGGGGCGGGGGGATCGAGAGACCCAGTACTTC
D gene: -; clone size: many; V gene: TRBV6-6; J gene: TRBJ1-1; CDR3 protein: CASIGGAEAFF; CDR3 DNA: TGTGCCAGCATCGGAGGCGCTGAAGCTTTCTTT
D gene: -; clone size: many; V gene: TRBV9; J gene: TRBJ1-4; CDR3 protein: CASSVAGGGEKLFF; CDR3 DNA: TGTGCCAGCAGCGTAGCCGGCGGGGGTGAAAAACTGTTTTTT
D gene: -; clone size: many; V gene: TRBV7-6; J gene: TRBJ1-2; CDR3 protein: CASSPGGSHGYTF; CDR3 DNA: TGTGCCAGCAGCCCCGGGGGTTCGCATGGCTACACCTTC
D gene: TRBD1; clone size: few; V gene: TRBV6-4; J gene: TRBJ2-5; CDR3 protein: CASSADYRDRNLYQETQYF; CDR3 DNA: TGTGCCAGCAGTGCGGACTACCGGGACAGGAATTTGTACCAAGAGACCCAGTACTTC
D gene: TRBD1; clone size: many; V gene: TRBV7-3; J gene: TRBJ2-1; CDR3 protein: CASSTGQGSSYNEQFF; CDR3 DNA: TGTGCCAGCAGCACAGGACAGGGGAGCTCCTACAATGAGCAGTTCTTC
D gene: TRBD2; clone size: many; V gene: TRBV19; J gene: TRBJ2-1; CDR3 protein: CASKLTSGDYNEQFF; CDR3 DNA: TGTGCCAGTAAGCTGACTAGCGGAGACTACAATGAGCAGTTCTTC
D gene: TRBD2; clone size: many; V gene: TRBV11-3; J gene: TRBJ2-2; CDR3 protein: CASSLAHGGGHGELFF; CDR3 DNA: TGTGCCAGCAGCTTAGCGCACGGCGGGGGGCACGGGGAGCTGTTTTTT
D gene: TRBD1; clone size: many; V gene: TRBV28; J gene: TRBJ2-7; CDR3 protein: CASSLGTGGMEQYF; CDR3 DNA: TGTGCCAGCAGTTTAGGGACAGGGGGCATGGAGCAGTACTTC
D gene: TRBD1; clone size: many; V gene: TRBV2; J gene: TRBJ1-5; CDR3 protein: CASSEDRGGNQPQHF; CDR3 DNA: TGTGCCAGCAGTGAGGACAGGGGTGGGAATCAGCCCCAGCATTTT
D gene: -; clone size: many; V gene: TRBV11-3; J gene: TRBJ2-2; CDR3 protein: CASSSMNTGELFF; CDR3 DNA: TGTGCCAGCAGCTCCATGAACACCGGGGAGCTGTTTTTT
D gene: -; clone size: many; V gene: TRBV5-1; J gene: TRBJ2-3; CDR3 protein: CASSSPGLQDTQYF; CDR3 DNA: TGCGCCAGCAGTTCACCGGGACTTCAAGATACGCAGTATTTT
D gene: -; clone size: many; V gene: TRBV14; J gene: TRBJ2-5; CDR3 protein: CASSQDIETQYF; CDR3 DNA: TGTGCCAGCAGCCAAGATATAGAGACCCAGTACTTC
D gene: TRBD2; clone size: many; V gene: TRBV19; J gene: TRBJ2-1; CDR3 protein: CASTTESGRNEQFF; CDR3 DNA: TGTGCCAGTACCACAGAGAGCGGGAGAAATGAGCAGTTCTTC
D gene: TRBD2; clone size: many; V gene: TRBV30; J gene: TRBJ2-1; CDR3 protein: CAWSQTQGLAGGKNEQFF; CDR3 DNA: TGTGCCTGGAGTCAGACCCAGGGACTAGCGGGAGGGAAAAATGAGCAGTTCTTC
D gene: -; clone size: many; V gene: TRBV29-1; J gene: TRBJ1-1; CDR3 protein: CSASVGRNTEAFF; CDR3 DNA: TGCAGCGCCTCTGTGGGGAGGAACACTGAAGCTTTCTTT
D gene: TRBD2; clone size: many; V gene: TRBV18; J gene: TRBJ2-2; CDR3 protein: CASSATSGITGELFF; CDR3 DNA: TGTGCCAGCTCCGCGACTAGCGGGATCACCGGGGAGCTGTTTTTT
D gene: -; clone size: few; V gene: TRBV7-2; J gene: TRBJ2-3; CDR3 protein: CASSPLAASTDTQYF; CDR3 DNA: TGTGCCAGCAGCCCCTTAGCGGCAAGCACAGATACGCAGTATTTT
D gene: -; clone size: -; V gene: TRBV7-9; J gene: TRBJ2-2; CDR3 protein: CASSLLLGAVPGELFF; CDR3 DNA: TGTGCCAGCAGCTTACTTTTAGGAGCGGTCCCCGGGGAGCTGTTTTTT
D gene: -; clone size: many; V gene: TRBV6-6; J gene: TRBJ2-2; CDR3 protein: CASSYPGANTGELFF; CDR3 DNA: TGTGCCAGCAGTTACCCGGGGGCGAACACCGGGGAGCTGTTTTTT
D gene: TRBD1; clone size: many; V gene: TRBV11-2; J gene: TRBJ2-5; CDR3 protein: CASRQEQGARETQYF; CDR3 DNA: TGTGCCAGCAGACAAGAACAGGGGGCAAGGGAGACCCAGTACTTC
D gene: -; clone size: many; V gene: TRBV9; J gene: TRBJ2-2; CDR3 protein: CASSVAGGGSFTGELFF; CDR3 DNA: TGTGCCAGCAGCGTAGCGGGGGGCGGAAGCTTCACCGGGGAGCTGTTTTTT
D gene: TRBD1; clone size: -; V gene: TRBV28; J gene: TRBJ2-2; CDR3 protein: CASSLNRGNTGELFF; CDR3 DNA: TGTGCCAGCAGTTTAAACAGGGGGAACACCGGGGAGCTGTTTTTT